This T cell receptor (beta chain) was captured in a study of CD8 T cells in Susac syndrome. The ends were cut back, 4 bases at V and 6 bases at J, with 9 bases in the middle. The length of the CDR3 is 12 residues. Germline assignment: CDR1 SEHNR and CDR2 FQNEAQ (reference sequence). Random hexamers primed reverse transcription of about 0.5 to 1 ug RNA. TCRdb reprocessed the immunoSEQ multiplex PCR reads via MiXCR and lists one record per CDR3 protein. The sample has hundreds of thousands of distinct CDR3 sequences, around 90% seen once. The chain combines TRBV7-9 with TRBJ1-2, with D possibly matching TRBD1 (5 bases). This clonotype was sampled from a human donor with multiple sclerosis. Input material: CD8+ T cells from PBMCs. The CDR3 loop is CASSSGIHGYTF. The CDR3 nucleotides are TGTGCCAGCAGCTCAGGGATCCATGGCTACACCTTC. The complete variable domain, with remaining parts taken from reference TRBV7-9 and TRBJ1-2, reads DTGVSQNPRHKITKRGQNVTFRCDPISEHNRLYWYRQTLGQGPEFLTYFQNEAQLEKSRLLSDRFSAERPKGSFSTLEIQRTEQGDSAMYLCASSSGIHGYTFGSGTRLTVV.